This is a list of T cell receptor beta chains from one sample in a study of blood T cell repertoires in COVID-19. Profiling relied on immunoSEQ multiplex PCR, and the TCRdb table lists in-frame clones only, not all of them. This table has roughly 290,000 clones, approximately 90% appearing once. The sequencing sample was made of peripheral blood. The source is a woman aged 25 to 39 with COVID-19, enrolled during active disease. The CDR3 runs from the conserved cysteine through the conserved F or W. Fields, in order: D gene, J gene, V gene, CDR3 protein, CDR3 DNA. The D gene is left open where the match is weak.

D gene: .
J gene: TRBJ2-2
V gene: TRBV10-2
CDR3 protein: CASSDRLLADTGELFF
CDR3 DNA: TGCGCCAGCAGTGATCGACTCCTAGCAGATACCGGGGAGCTGTTTTTT

D gene: .
J gene: TRBJ2-1
V gene: TRBV24-1
CDR3 protein: CATSALGRSDYNEQFF
CDR3 DNA: TGTGCCACCAGTGCCCTTGGGAGATCCGACTACAATGAGCAGTTCTTC

D gene: .
J gene: TRBJ2-3
V gene: TRBV10-3
CDR3 protein: CAIKVASNTDTQYF
CDR3 DNA: TGTGCCATCAAGGTCGCTAGTAACACAGATACGCAGTATTTT

D gene: .
J gene: TRBJ1-5
V gene: TRBV7-8
CDR3 protein: CASSLDSYNQPQHF
CDR3 DNA: TGTGCCAGCAGCTTGGACAGCTACAATCAGCCCCAGCATTTT

D gene: .
J gene: TRBJ2-2
V gene: TRBV29-1
CDR3 protein: CSVGYSSDRRSDGELFF
CDR3 DNA: TGCAGCGTTGGATATTCCAGCGACAGGCGGAGTGACGGGGAGCTGTTTTTT

D gene: TRBD2
J gene: TRBJ2-1
V gene: TRBV7-9
CDR3 protein: CASSGLAGGRSSYNEQFF
CDR3 DNA: TGTGCCAGCAGCGGACTAGCGGGAGGCCGAAGCTCCTACAATGAGCAGTTCTTC

D gene: TRBD2
J gene: TRBJ2-1
V gene: TRBV5-4
CDR3 protein: CASSLVSSGHNEQFF
CDR3 DNA: TGTGCCAGCAGCTTGGTTTCTAGCGGCCACAATGAGCAGTTCTTC

D gene: TRBD1
J gene: TRBJ1-1
V gene: TRBV7-2
CDR3 protein: CASSRRDRVNTEAFF
CDR3 DNA: TGTGCCAGCAGCCGGAGGGACAGGGTGAACACTGAAGCTTTCTTT

D gene: TRBD1
J gene: TRBJ1-4
V gene: TRBV7-6
CDR3 protein: CASTSGQGYTNEKLFF
CDR3 DNA: TGTGCCAGCACGTCGGGACAGGGGTACACTAATGAAAAACTGTTTTTT

D gene: TRBD1
J gene: TRBJ1-2
V gene: TRBV5-3
CDR3 protein: CARSLGRQGLGYGYTF
CDR3 DNA: TGTGCCAGAAGCTTGGGGCGACAGGGCCTAGGCTATGGCTACACCTTC